The 6 T cell receptor beta chains below come from one sample, sequenced in a study of blood T cell repertoires in COVID-19. Profiled with immunoSEQ multiplex PCR; TCRdb holds only in-frame clones, not every one. This sample has about 39,000 clones, with approximately 90% found just once. The sequencing sample was made of peripheral blood. These receptor sequences come from a man aged 45 to 65 with active COVID-19.

The V and J genes are TRBV20-1 and TRBJ1-5; D is ambiguous. The CDR3 is made up of 12 amino acids. Germline CDR1 DFQATT, CDR2 SNEGSKA (reference sequence). V was clipped by 3 bases and J by 0 bases, with 3 bases between them. The CDR3 spells CSASYSNQPQHF. CDR3 nucleotide sequence: TGCAGTGCTAGTTATAGCAATCAGCCCCAGCATTTT.

This chain joins TRBV2 and TRBJ2-3; D not resolved. V was cut by 1 base and J by 2 bases, with 7 bases left in between. Looked up from germline, CDR1 is SNHLY and CDR2 is FYNNEI. The CDR3 totals 14 residues. The CDR3 DNA is TGTGCCAGCAGTGAAGTCCGTGTCACAGATACGCAGTATTTT. Translation: CASSEVRVTDTQYF.

The chain carries TRBV6-6 and TRBJ2-2; D is undetermined. V gave up 10 bases and J gave up 3 bases, with 6 bases separating them. The germline gives CDR1 MNHNY, CDR2 SVGAGI (reference sequence). This CDR3 region has 11 residues. CDR3 DNA: TGTGCCACCGTGTACACCGGGGAGCTGTTTTTT. Its translation is CATVYTGELFF.

The genes are TRBV7-8 and TRBJ2-5; TRBD2 aligns across 9 bases. CDR1 and CDR2 from the germline V gene are SGHVS and FQNEAQ. The V and J ends lost 0 bases and 2 bases, in that order; junction bases with no gene match: 7. The CDR3 consists of 17 residues. The CDR3 sequence is CASSLAYGSGSQETQYF. The CDR3 bases are TGTGCCAGCAGCTTAGCTTATGGTAGCGGGAGTCAAGAGACCCAGTACTTC.

V and J are TRBV7-9 and TRBJ1-2, with TRBD1 matching 7 bases. Trimming at V came to 2 bases and at J to 6 bases, leaving 12 bases not matched to a gene. Germline V gives CDR1 SEHNR, CDR2 FQNEAQ (reference sequence). This CDR3 is 16 amino acids long. CDR3 in amino acids: CASSLSNFKGANGYTF. CDR3 DNA: TGTGCCAGCAGCTTATCTAATTTTAAGGGGGCCAATGGCTACACCTTC.

The chain couples TRBV9 to TRBJ1-1; 9 positions agree with TRBD1. The CDR3 consists of 14 residues. Germline CDR1 reads SGDLS; CDR2 reads YYNGEE. Unmatched junction bases numbered 5, after V lost 0 bases and J lost 8 bases. CDR3 sequence reads: CASSVDTGGVEAFF. In nucleotides, the CDR3 is TGTGCCAGCAGCGTAGATACAGGGGGCGTCGAAGCTTTCTTT.